This TCR beta chain appears in the sequencing data of a study of regulatory T cells in long-lasting Graves disease. Study-level results: Preferential use of TRBV28, TRBJ1-2 and TRBJ2-5 was seen in persistent disease.

Deletions cut 5 bases from V and 3 bases from J, with 8 bases between. CDR3 length: 12 residues. The V gene's germline CDR1 is SGHRS and CDR2 YFSETQ. Construction of TCR beta libraries relied on iRepertoire HTBI primers and on Arm-PCR targeting CDR3 regions. TCRdb recomputed calls from the multiplex PCR reads with MiXCR, one row per CDR3 protein. The sample lists fewer than 600,000 distinct CDR3 sequences, approximately 23% occurring once. A word on this clonotype: The target antigen is unknown.

Regarding time point: persistent/refractory GD, antithyroid drugs over 5 years with positive TRAb. PBMC RNA was the source of the TCR library. The starting material was peripheral blood mononuclear cells (PBMCs), obtained when the disease was refractory, from a patient treated with antithyroid drugs. This clonotype was obtained from a female donor with Graves disease. V and J are TRBV5-1 and TRBJ1-1, with D possibly being TRBD1 (5 bases). The CDR3: CASRVGDTEAFF. DNA for the CDR3: TGCGCCAGCAGGGTGGGGGACACTGAAGCTTTCTTT.